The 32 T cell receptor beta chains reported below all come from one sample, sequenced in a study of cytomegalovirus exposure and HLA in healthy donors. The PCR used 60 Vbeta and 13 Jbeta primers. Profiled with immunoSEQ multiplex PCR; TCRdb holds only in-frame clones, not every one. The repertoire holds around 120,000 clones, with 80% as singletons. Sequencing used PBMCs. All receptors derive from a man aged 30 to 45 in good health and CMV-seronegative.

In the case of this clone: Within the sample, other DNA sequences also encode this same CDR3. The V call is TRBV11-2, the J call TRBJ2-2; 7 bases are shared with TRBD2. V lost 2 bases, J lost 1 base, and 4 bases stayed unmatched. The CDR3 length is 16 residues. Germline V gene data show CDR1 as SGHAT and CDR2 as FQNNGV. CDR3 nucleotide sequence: TGTGCCAGCAGCTTACTTCGCGGGAGGAACACCGGGGAGCTGTTTTTT. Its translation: CASSLLRGRNTGELFF.

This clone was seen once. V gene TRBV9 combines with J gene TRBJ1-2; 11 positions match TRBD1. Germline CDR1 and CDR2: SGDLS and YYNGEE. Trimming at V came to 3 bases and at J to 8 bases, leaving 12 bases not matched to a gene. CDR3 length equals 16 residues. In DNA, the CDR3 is TGTGCCAGCAGCGGATACGGGACAGGGGGGGCGAGGGGCTACACCTTC. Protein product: CASSGYGTGGARGYTF.

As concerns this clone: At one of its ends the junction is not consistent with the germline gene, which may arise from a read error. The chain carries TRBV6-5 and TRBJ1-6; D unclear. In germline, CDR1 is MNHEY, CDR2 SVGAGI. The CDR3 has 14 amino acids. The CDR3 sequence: CASSTVSYNSPLNF. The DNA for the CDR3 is TGTGCCAGCAGTACCGTCTCCTATAATTCACCCCTCAACTTT.

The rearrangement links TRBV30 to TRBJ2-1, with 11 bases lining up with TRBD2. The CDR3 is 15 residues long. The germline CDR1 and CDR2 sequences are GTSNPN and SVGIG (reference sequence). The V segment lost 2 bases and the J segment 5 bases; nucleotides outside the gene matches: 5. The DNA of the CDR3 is TGTGCCTGGAGTCCGCTAGCGGGAGGTAACAATGAGCAGTTCTTC. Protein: CAWSPLAGGNNEQFF.

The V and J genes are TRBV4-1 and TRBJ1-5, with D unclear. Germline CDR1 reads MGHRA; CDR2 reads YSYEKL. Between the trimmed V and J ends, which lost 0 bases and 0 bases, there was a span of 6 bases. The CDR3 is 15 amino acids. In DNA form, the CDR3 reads TGCGCCAGCAGCCAAGACATCTATAGCAATCAGCCCCAGCATTTT. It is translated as CASSQDIYSNQPQHF.

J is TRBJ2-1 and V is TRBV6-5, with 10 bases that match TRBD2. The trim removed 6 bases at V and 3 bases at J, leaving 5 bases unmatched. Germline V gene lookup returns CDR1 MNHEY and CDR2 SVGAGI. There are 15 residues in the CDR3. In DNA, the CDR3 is TGTGCCAGCAGACCCCGGACTAGCGGCTACAATGAGCAGTTCTTC. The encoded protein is CASRPRTSGYNEQFF.

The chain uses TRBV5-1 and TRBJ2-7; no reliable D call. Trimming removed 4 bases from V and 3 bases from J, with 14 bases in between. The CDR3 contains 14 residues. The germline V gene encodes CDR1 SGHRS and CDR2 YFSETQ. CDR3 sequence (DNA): TGCGCCAGCAGCATGGACCGTTACTACTACGAGCAGTACTTC. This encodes CASSMDRYYYEQYF.

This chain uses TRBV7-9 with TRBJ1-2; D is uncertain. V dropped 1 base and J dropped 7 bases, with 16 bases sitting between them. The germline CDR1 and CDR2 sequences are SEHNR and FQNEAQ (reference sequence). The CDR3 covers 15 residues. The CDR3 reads CASSLGDPSGVGYTF. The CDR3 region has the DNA TGTGCCAGCAGCTTAGGCGACCCTTCCGGGGTTGGCTACACCTTC.

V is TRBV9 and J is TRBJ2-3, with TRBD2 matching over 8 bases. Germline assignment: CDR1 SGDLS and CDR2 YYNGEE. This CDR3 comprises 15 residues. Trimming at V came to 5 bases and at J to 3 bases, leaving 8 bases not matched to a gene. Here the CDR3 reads CASSVGTSRTDTQYF. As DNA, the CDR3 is TGTGCCAGCAGTGTCGGGACTAGTAGGACAGATACGCAGTATTTT.

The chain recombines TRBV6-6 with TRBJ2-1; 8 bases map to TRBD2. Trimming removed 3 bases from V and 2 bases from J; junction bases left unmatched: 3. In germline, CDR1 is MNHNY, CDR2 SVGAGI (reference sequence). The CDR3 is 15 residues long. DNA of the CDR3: TGTGCCAGCAGTTATGAGCGGGAGCCCTACAATGAGCAGTTCTTC. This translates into CASSYEREPYNEQFF.

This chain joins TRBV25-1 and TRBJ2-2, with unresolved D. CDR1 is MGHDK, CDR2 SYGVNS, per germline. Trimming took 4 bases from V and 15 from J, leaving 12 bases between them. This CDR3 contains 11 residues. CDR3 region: CASSGARTVFF. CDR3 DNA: TGTGCCAGCAGTGGGGCTCGCACAGTGTTTTTT.

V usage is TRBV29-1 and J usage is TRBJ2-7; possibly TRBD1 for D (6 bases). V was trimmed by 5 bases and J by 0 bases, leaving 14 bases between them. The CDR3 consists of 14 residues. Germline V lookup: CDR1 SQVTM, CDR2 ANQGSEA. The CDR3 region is CSVQGTASSYEQYF. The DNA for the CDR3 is TGCAGCGTTCAGGGGACCGCTAGCTCCTACGAGCAGTACTTC.

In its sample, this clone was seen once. CDR3 protein: CASSYPGLAKNIQYF. In DNA form, the CDR3 reads TGTGCCAGCAGTTACCCGGGACTAGCCAAAAACATTCAGTACTTC. This rearrangement joins TRBV7-2 to TRBJ2-4; perhaps TRBD2 as D (6 bases). There are 15 residues in the CDR3. Germline assignment: CDR1 SGHTA and CDR2 FQGNSA. V lost 6 bases and J 0 bases, leaving 12 bases between the germline ends.

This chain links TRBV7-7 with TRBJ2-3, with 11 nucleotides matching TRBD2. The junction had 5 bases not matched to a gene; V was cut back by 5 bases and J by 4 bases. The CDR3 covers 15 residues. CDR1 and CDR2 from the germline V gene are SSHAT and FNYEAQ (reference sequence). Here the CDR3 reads CASSLIAGGADTQYF. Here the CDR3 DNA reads TGTGCCAGCAGCCTCATAGCGGGAGGGGCAGATACGCAGTATTTT.

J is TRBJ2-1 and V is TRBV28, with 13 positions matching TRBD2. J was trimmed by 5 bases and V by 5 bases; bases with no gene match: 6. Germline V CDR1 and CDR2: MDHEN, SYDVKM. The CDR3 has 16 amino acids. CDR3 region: CASSILLAGGNNEQFF. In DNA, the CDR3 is TGTGCCAGCAGTATCCTACTAGCGGGAGGGAACAATGAGCAGTTCTTC.

As DNA, the CDR3 is TGTGCCAGCAGTTACGCGGGGGTGGGCTACACCTTC. Translation gives CASSYAGVGYTF. The chain recombines TRBV6-5 with TRBJ1-2; TRBD1 might be the D (5 bases). Germline assignment: CDR1 MNHEY and CDR2 SVGAGI. Trimming took off 2 bases at V and 8 bases at J, with 9 bases between the two ends. CDR3 length: 12 amino acids.

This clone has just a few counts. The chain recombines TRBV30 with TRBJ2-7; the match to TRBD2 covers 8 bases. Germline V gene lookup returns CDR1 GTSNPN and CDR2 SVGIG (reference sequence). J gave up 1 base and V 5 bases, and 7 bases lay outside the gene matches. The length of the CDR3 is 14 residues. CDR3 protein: CAWEGTSGSYEQYF. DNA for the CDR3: TGTGCCTGGGAGGGCACTAGCGGATCCTACGAGCAGTACTTC.

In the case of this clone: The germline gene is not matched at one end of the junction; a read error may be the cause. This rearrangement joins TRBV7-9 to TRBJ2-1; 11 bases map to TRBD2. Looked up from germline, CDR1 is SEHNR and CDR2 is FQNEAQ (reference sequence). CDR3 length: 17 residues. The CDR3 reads CSSSRSSGRTTYNEQFF. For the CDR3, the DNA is TGTTCCAGCAGCCGATCTAGCGGGAGGACGACCTACAATGAGCAGTTCTTC.

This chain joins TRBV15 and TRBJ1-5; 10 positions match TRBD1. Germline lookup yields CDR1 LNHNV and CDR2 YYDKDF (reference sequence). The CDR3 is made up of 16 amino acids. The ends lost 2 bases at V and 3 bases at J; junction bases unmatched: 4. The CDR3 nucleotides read TGTGCCACCAGCAGAACTGACAGGGGGCCCAATCAGCCCCAGCATTTT. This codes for CATSRTDRGPNQPQHF.

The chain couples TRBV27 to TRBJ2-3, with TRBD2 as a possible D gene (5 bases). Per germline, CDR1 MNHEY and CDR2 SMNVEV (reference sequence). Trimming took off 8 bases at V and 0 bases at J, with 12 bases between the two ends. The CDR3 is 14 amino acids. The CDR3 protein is CASGRLASTDTQYF. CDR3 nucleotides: TGTGCCAGCGGAAGGCTAGCTAGCACAGATACGCAGTATTTT.

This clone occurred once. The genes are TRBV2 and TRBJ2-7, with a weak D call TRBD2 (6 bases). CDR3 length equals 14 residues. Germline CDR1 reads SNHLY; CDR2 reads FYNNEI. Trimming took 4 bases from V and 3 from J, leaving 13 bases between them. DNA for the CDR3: TGTGCCAGCAGTGTTGGCCAGGGACTCTACGAGCAGTACTTC. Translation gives CASSVGQGLYEQYF. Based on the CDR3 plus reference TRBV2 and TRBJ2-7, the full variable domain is EPEVTQTPSHQVTQMGQEVILRCVPISNHLYFYWYRQILGQKVEFLVSFYNNEISEKSEIFDDQFSVERPDGSNFTLKIRSTKLEDSAMYFCASSVGQGLYEQYFGPGTRLTVT.

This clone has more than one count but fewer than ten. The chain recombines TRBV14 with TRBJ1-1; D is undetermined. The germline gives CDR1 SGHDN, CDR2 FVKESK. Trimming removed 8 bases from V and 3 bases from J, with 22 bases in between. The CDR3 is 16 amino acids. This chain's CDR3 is CASLAPRSLSDTEAFF. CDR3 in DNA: TGTGCCAGCCTGGCCCCACGGAGCCTTTCCGACACTGAAGCTTTCTTT.

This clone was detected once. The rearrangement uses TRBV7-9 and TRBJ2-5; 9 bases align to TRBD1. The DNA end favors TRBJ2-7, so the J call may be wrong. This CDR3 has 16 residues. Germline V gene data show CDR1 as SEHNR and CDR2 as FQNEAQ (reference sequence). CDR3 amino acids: CASSLTTGQGSYEQYF. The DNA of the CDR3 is TGTGCCAGCAGCCTTACCACAGGACAGGGGTCCTACGAGCAGTACTTC.

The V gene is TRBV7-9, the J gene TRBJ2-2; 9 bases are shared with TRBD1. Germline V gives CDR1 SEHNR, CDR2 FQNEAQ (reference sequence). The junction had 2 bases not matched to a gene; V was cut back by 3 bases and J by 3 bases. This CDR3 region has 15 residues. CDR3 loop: CASSFGTGHTGELFF. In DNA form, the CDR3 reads TGTGCCAGCAGCTTCGGGACAGGGCACACCGGGGAGCTGTTTTTT.

The CDR3 protein is CASSSVDSSGNTIYF. The CDR3 DNA sequence: TGTGCCAGCAGTTCCGTGGACAGCTCTGGAAACACCATATATTTT. The rearrangement joins TRBV6-5 to TRBJ1-3; possibly TRBD1 for D (6 bases). Germline V gene data show CDR1 as MNHEY and CDR2 as SVGAGI. The CDR3 loop spans 15 amino acids. V lost 4 bases to trimming and J lost 0 bases, with 10 bases between them.

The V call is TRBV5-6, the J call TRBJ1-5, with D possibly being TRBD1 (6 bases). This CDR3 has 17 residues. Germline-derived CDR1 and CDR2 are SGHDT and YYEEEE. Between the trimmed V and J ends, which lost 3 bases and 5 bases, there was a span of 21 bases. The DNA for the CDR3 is TGTGCCAGCAGCTCGGGTGCGGACAGCAAAATTTATCAGCCCCAGCATTTT. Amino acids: CASSSGADSKIYQPQHF. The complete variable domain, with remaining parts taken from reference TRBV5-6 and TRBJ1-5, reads DAGVTQSPTHLIKTRGQQVTLRCSPKSGHDTVSWYQQALGQGPQFIFQYYEEEERQRGNFPDRFSGHQFPNYSSELNVNALLLGDSALYLCASSSGADSKIYQPQHFGDGTRLSIL.

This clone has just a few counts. CDR3 sequence (DNA): TGTGCCAGCAGCCAAATACAGGGCTCCTACGAGCAGTACTTC. It translates to CASSQIQGSYEQYF. The rearrangement uses TRBV5-4 and TRBJ2-7; perhaps TRBD1 as D (6 bases). The V gene's germline CDR1 is SGHNT and CDR2 YYREEE (reference sequence). Trimming pared 4 bases from V and 0 bases from J, leaving 11 bases between. The CDR3 spans 14 residues.

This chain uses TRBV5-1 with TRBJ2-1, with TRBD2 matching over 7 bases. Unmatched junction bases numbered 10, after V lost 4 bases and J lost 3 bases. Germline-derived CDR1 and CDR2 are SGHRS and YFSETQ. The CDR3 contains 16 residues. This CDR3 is CASSISGLGDYNEQFF. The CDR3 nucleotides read TGCGCCAGCAGCATTAGCGGGCTTGGTGACTACAATGAGCAGTTCTTC.

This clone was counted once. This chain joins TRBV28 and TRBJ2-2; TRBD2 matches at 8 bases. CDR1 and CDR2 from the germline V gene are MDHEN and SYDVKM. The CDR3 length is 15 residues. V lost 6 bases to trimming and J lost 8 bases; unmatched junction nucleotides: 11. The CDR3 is CASRSGTRIYGELFF. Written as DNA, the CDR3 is TGTGCCAGCAGATCCGGGACTAGAATCTATGGGGAGCTGTTTTTT.

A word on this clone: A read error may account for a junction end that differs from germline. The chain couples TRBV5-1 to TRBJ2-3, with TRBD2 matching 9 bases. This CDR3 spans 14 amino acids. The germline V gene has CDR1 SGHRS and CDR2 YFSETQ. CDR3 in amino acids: CASSQGTSRDTQYF. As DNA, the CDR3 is TGCGCCAGCAGCCAAGGGACTAGCAGAGATACGCAGTATTTT. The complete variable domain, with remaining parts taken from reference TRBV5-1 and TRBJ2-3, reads KAGVTQTPRYLIKTRGQQVTLSCSPISGHRSVSWYQQTPGQGLQFLFEYFSETQRNKGNFPGRFSGRQFSNSRSEMNVSTLELGDSALYLCASSQGTSRDTQYFGPGTRLTVL.

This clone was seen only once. CDR3 protein: CASSTTSGSWGSYNEQFF. The CDR3 coding sequence is TGTGCCAGTAGTACGACTAGCGGGAGTTGGGGCTCCTACAATGAGCAGTTCTTC. This sequence joins TRBV19 and TRBJ2-1, with 12 bases matching TRBD2. The CDR3 runs 18 residues. V gave up 4 bases and J gave up 0 bases; unmatched junction bases: 7. Looked up from germline, CDR1 is LNHDA and CDR2 is SQIVND (reference sequence).

Here the CDR3 reads CASSWGQGGMTEAFF. Written as DNA, the CDR3 is TGCGCCAGCAGCTGGGGACAGGGAGGTATGACTGAAGCTTTCTTT. The chain combines TRBV5-1 with TRBJ1-1; TRBD1 aligns across 9 bases. CDR1 SGHRS and CDR2 YFSETQ come from the germline V gene. V lost 3 bases to trimming and J lost 5 bases; unmatched junction nucleotides: 8. The CDR3 loop spans 15 amino acids.